The T cell receptor (beta chain) under discussion was sequenced for a study of blood T cell repertoires in COVID-19. Methods used by the authors: Amplification of reference gene primers was used by the study to estimate nucleated cell counts. Sequencing was performed with immunoSEQ multiplex PCR; in TCRdb, only in-frame clones are kept and a portion is missing. V, J and clone size are those of that table, while D and trimming were read from the DNA. The sample lists a few hundred thousand clones; 85% to 90% were seen once. Membership in each cohort depended on participant-reported clinical history. Contact with a PCR-confirmed or clinician-diagnosed COVID-19 case occurred within 2 weeks of entry. The specimen sequenced was PBMCs or T cells enriched from blood (not recorded which). This TCR derives from a woman aged 45-65 years who had been exposed to COVID-19.

CDR3 sequence: CSASEARGFYEQYF. The CDR3 DNA reads TGCAGTGCTAGTGAGGCCAGGGGGTTCTACGAGCAGTACTTC. The rearrangement uses TRBV20-1 and TRBJ2-7; 7 nucleotides match TRBD1. The CDR3 is 14 amino acids. Trimming removed 3 bases from V and 3 bases from J; junction bases left unmatched: 8. Germline V CDR1 and CDR2: DFQATT, SNEGSKA (reference sequence).